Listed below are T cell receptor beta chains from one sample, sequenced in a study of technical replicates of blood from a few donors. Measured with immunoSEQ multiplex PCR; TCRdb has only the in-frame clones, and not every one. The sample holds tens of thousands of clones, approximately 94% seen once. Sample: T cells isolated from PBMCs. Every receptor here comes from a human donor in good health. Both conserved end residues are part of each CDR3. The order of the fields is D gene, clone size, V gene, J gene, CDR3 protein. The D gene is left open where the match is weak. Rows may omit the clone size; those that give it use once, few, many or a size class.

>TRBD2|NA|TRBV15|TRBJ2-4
CATSRGSGDSVAKNIQYF
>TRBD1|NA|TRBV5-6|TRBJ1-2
CASSLFSGGRGYTF
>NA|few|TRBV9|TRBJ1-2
CASSVDSQGGYGYTF
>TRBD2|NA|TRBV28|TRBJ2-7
CASRGLVYEQYF
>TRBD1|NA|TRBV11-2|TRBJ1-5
CASSLDQGGGQPQHF
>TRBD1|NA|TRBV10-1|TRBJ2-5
CASSGGQTETQYF
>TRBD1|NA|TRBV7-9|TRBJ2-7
CASSLGTGYEQYF
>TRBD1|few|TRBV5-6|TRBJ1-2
CASSLIRDRGLYGYTF
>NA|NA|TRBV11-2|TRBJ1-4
CASRRIGQLDEKLFF
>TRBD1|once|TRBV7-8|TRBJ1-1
CASSLGTGGNTEAFF
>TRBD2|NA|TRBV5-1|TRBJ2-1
CASSFDSGSFYNEQFF
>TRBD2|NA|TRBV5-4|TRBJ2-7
CASSLGGSGSSYEQYF
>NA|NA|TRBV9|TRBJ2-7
CASSVDSGVSYEQYF
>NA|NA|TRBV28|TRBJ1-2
CASSLPGIYGYTF
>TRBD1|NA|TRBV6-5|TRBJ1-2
CASSSQGYGYTF
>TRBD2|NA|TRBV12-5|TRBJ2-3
CASGLSPGRAVDTQYF
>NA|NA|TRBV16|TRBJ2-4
CASSQFSSDLMLGAKNIQYF
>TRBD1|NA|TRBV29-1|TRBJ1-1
CSVMTGVNTEAFF
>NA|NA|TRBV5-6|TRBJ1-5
CASSGQGYNQPQHF
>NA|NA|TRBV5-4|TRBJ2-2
CASSLATTNTGELFF
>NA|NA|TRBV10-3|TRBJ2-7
CAIRSLENAYEQYF
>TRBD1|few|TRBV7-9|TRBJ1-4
CASSIDRANEKLFF
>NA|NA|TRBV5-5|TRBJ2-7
CASSSLTGTYEQYF
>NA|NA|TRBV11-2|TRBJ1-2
CASKEAGHSGANYGYTF
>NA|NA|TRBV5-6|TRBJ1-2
CASSLSAEHLVSGYTF
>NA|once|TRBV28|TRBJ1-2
CASSHGGYTF
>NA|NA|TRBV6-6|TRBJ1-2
CASSSTGLTDGYTF
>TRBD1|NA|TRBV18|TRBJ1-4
CASSPSQGASEKLFF
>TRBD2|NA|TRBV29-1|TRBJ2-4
CSVDSGVAKNIQYF
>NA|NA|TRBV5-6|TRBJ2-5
CASSLTAGPSETQYF
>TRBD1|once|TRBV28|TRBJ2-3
CASIPLHNRGKGPRYTQYF
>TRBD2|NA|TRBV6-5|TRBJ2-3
CASRGPWDYYTQYF
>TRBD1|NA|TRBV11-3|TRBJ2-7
CASSLVQGGEQYF
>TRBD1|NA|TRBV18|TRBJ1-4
CASSPGQGSNEKLFF
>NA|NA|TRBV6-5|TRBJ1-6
CASSYGSSYNSPLHF
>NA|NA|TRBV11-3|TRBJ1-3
CASSQSGNTIYF
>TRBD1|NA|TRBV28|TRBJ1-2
CASSSHQGAYGYTF
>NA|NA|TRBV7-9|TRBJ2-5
CASSLVEPTQETQYF
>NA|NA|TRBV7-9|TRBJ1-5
CASSLVGGEQPQHF
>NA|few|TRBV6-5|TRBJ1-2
CASSYNSESYGYTF
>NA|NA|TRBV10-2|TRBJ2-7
CASSDSRDYEQYF
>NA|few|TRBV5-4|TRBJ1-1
CASSFGQYTEAFF
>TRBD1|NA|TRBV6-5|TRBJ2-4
CASSYSLGQARVYF
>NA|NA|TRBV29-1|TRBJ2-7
CSVVSGYEQYF
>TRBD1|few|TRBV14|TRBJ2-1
CASSQIKGTGYDEQFF
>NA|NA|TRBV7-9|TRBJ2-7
CASSLVSRAQPRGYEQYF
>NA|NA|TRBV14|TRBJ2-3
CASSPGQLPPDTQYF
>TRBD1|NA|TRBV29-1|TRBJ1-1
CSVTDRGETEAFF